This T cell receptor beta chain stems from a study of human T cells and chemical hapten exposure. Study-level findings and limits: There was no change with DPC sensitization in TCRs above 1 in 1000 frequency.

Germline-derived CDR1 and CDR2 are KGHSH and LQKENI. Trimming took off 0 bases at V and 0 bases at J, with 16 bases between the two ends. The length of the CDR3 is 18 residues. This clonotype was picked up a small number of times. Its antigen is unidentified. Documented time point: patch test 2, 6 weeks after DPC sensitization. Treatment defined: therapeutic diphenylcyclopropenone sensitization with weekly scalp DPC. TCRdb called the RACE reads again in MiXCR, with one record for every CDR3 protein. The table shows about 54,000 distinct CDR3 sequences, with 9.5% to 10% occurring only once. This chain uses TRBV18 with TRBJ2-3; D is possibly TRBD2 (7 bases). This clonotype was obtained from a woman between 45 and 65 years old with alopecia areata. Some clones in this sample may be carry-over from other donors' samples. The sample consisted of whole blood, taken in connection with sensitization to the hapten diphenylcyclopropenone (DPC). CDR3 in amino acids: CASSPPFGGAGSTDTQYF. The CDR3, as DNA: TGTGCCAGCTCACCACCCTTTGGGGGGGCAGGGAGCACAGATACGCAGTATTTT.